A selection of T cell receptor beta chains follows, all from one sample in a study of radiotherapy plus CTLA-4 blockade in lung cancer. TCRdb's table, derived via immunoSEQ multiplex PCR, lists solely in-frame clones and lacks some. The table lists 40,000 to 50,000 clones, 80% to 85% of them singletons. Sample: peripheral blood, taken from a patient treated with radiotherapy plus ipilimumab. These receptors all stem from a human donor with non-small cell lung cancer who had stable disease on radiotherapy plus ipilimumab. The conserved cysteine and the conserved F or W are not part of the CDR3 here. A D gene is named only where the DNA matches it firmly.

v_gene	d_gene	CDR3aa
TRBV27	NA	ASSLRDSTEAF
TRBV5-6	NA	ASSLTSGVVNEQF
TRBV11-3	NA	ASSLQGQSVGTGELF
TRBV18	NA	ASSPLGGNSNQPQH
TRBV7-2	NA	ASSAINEQF
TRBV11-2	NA	ASSFHRYEQY
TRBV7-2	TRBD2	ASSLTSGSGQETQY
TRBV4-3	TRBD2	ASSLDLGTSRGEQF
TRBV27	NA	ASSLRLGIRYEQY
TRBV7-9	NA	ASSEGHPEDYGYT
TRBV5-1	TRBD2	ASSLSGRAVETQY
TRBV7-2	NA	ASSLLGREQY